This T cell receptor (beta chain) was captured in a study of blood T cell repertoires in COVID-19. Study as a whole: There were acute and convalescent COVID-19 samples, and they came from the United States, Italy and Spain.

People in the exposed group encountered a COVID-19 case within 2 weeks before entering the study. In the authors' workflow: Amplifying reference gene primers gave estimates of nucleated cell counts. Clones were sequenced by immunoSEQ multiplex PCR, and TCRdb holds only the in-frame ones, with some missing. Clonal size and the V and J genes are those of that table, whereas D and trimming came from the DNA. The sample carries approximately 200,000 clones, around nine tenths recorded once. Germline-derived CDR1 and CDR2 are SGHTA and FQGNSA. This CDR3 comprises 14 residues. The ends lost 4 bases at V and 8 bases at J; junction bases unmatched: 8.

The sample taken for sequencing was PBMCs or T cells enriched from blood (not recorded which). This chain joins TRBV7-2 and TRBJ2-1, with 7 positions matching TRBD2. The sequence was obtained from a young woman who had been exposed to COVID-19. The CDR3 DNA follows: TGTGCCAGCAGCTCCGGACTAGTTGGGGATGAGCAGTTCTTC. Encoded protein: CASSSGLVGDEQFF. The full variable domain, rest sourced from reference TRBV7-2 and TRBJ2-1, is GAGVSQSPSNKVTEKGKDVELRCDPISGHTALYWYRQSLGQGLEFLIYFQGNSAPDKSGLPSDRFSAERTGGSVSTLTIQRTQQEDSAVYLCASSSGLVGDEQFFGPGTRLTVL.